Below, 7 T cell receptor beta chains from the same sample are listed, as sequenced in a study of beta chain features in type 1 diabetes. The study's findings and limits: Moderate but significant shortening of TCRB CDR3s was recorded in all four CD4+ subsets from Type 1 diabetes patients.

Isolated RNA was reverse transcribed in full, so expressed TCRB transcripts were sequenced. The protocol was immunoSEQ multiplex PCR, while the TCRdb copy is restricted to in-frame clones and leaves out a portion. The table records about 160,000 clones, just over 8% of them present only once. Their antigens are not known. Sequenced input: central memory CD4+ T cells from blood. These receptors all stem from a young woman with type 1 diabetes.

The rearrangement uses TRBV6-5 and TRBJ2-5, with D possibly TRBD2 on 5 matching bases. The V end lost 8 bases, the J end lost 5 bases, and 9 bases lay between the germline ends. Germline CDR1 and CDR2: MNHEY and SVGAGI. The CDR3 is 11 amino acids. The CDR3 sequence: CASGWRETQYF. Here the CDR3 DNA reads TGTGCCAGCGGATGGAGGGAGACCCAGTACTTC.

This clone was observed at least ten times. The chain employs TRBV7-6 and TRBJ1-5; D gene ambiguous. V gave up 2 bases and J gave up 4 bases, with 6 bases separating them. The CDR3 sequence is 13 residues long. Germline values: CDR1 SGHVS, CDR2 FNYEAQ. CDR3 coding DNA: TGTGCCAGCAGCTTAACAGAGAATCAGCCCCAGCATTTT. Encoded protein: CASSLTENQPQHF. The whole variable domain, remainder taken from reference TRBV7-6 and TRBJ1-5, is GAGVSQSPRYKVTKRGQDVALRCDPISGHVSLYWYRQALGQGPEFLTYFNYEAQQDKSGLPNDRFSAERPEGSISTLTIQRTEQRDSAMYRCASSLTENQPQHFGDGTRLSIL.

This clone was seen a few times. This chain connects TRBV7-8 to TRBJ2-5; 8 bases agree with TRBD1. The germline gives CDR1 SGHVS, CDR2 FQNEAQ. J was trimmed by 14 bases and V by 0 bases; bases with no gene match: 11. The CDR3 consists of 14 residues. The CDR3 is CASSLAPTGDVVYF. The DNA for the CDR3 is TGTGCCAGCAGCTTAGCCCCGACAGGGGATGTGGTATACTTC.

The table lists this clone with a few counts. The gene calls are TRBV28 and TRBJ2-1; D is possibly TRBD1 (6 bases). CDR3 length: 13 residues. With 11 bases removed from V and 10 bases from J, the gap between germline ends came to 21 bases. Germline V gene lookup returns CDR1 MDHEN and CDR2 SYDVKM. In DNA form, the CDR3 reads TGTGCCTCTCGGGCCTCCTCACAGGGAGAGCAGTTCTTC. This encodes CASRASSQGEQFF.

Only a few counts were recorded for this clone. The chain uses TRBV11-2 and TRBJ2-5; weak D call: TRBD1 (5 bases). The CDR3 sequence is 13 residues long. CDR1 and CDR2 from the germline V gene are SGHAT and FQNNGV. V dropped 2 bases and J dropped 5 bases, with 9 bases sitting between them. The chain's CDR3 is CASSLQGWETQYF. The CDR3 DNA is TGTGCCAGCAGCTTACAGGGCTGGGAGACCCAGTACTTC.

This clone was counted once. The chain has TRBV7-2 and TRBJ2-3; D unresolved. V was pared by 7 bases and J by 8 bases, with 13 bases between. The CDR3 has 12 amino acids. CDR1 is SGHTA, CDR2 FQGNSA, per germline. The CDR3 coding sequence is TGTGCCAGCACCCCCGATTCCGGTACGCAGTATTTT. This gives the protein CASTPDSGTQYF.

The V and J genes are TRBV6-6 and TRBJ2-3; maybe TRBD2 (5 bases). The CDR3 covers 14 residues. Deletions cut 2 bases from V and 4 bases from J, with 10 bases between. CDR1 and CDR2 from the germline V gene are MNHNY and SVGAGI (reference sequence). This CDR3 reads CASSYAGRADTQYF. The CDR3 DNA follows: TGTGCCAGCAGTTACGCGGGTCGGGCAGATACGCAGTATTTT.